This T cell receptor beta chain stems from a study of T cells in Graves' hyperthyroidism and ophthalmopathy. Germline-derived CDR1 and CDR2 are DFQATT and SNEGSKA (reference sequence). This CDR3 spans 12 amino acids. Trimming shortened V by 6 bases and J by 5 bases, and 11 bases separated the two germline ends. TCR beta CDR3 regions were amplified from RNA. RT-PCR in the first round (using the HTBI primer set) targeted the TCR CDR3. One entry per CDR3 protein results from TCRdb running MiXCR on the multiplex PCR reads. The sample shows roughly 110,000 distinct CDR3 sequences, 16% of them seen only once.

Sequencing used blood. This TCR came from a woman aged 50 to 60 with Graves' hyperthyroidism. The V gene is TRBV20-1, the J gene TRBJ2-1; D is perhaps TRBD2 (6 bases). The CDR3 reads CSAGDFNNEQFF. CDR3 bases: TGCAGTGCAGGGGACTTCAACAATGAGCAGTTCTTC.